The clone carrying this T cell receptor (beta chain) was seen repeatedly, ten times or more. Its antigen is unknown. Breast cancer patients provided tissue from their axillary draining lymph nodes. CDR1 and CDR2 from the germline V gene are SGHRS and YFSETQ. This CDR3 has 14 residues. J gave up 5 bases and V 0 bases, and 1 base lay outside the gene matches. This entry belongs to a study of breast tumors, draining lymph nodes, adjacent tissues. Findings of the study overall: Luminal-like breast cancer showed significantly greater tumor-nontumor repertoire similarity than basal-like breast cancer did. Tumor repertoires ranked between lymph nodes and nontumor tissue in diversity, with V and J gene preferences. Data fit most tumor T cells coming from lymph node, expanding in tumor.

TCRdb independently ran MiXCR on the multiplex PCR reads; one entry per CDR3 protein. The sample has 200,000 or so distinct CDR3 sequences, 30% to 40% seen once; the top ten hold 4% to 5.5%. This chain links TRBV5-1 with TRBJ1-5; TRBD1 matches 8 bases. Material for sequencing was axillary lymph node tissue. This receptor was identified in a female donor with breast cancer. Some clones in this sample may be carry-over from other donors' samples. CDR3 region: CASSLAGGDQPQHF. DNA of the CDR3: TGCGCCAGCAGCTTGGCAGGGGGCGATCAGCCCCAGCATTTT.